This T cell receptor beta chain originates from a study of T cell repertoires in cytomegalovirus infection. Points from the study as a whole: Clonotype analysis showed dominance of the ex vivo response by HLA-C-restricted CMV-specific TCR beta clonotypes.

One entry per CDR3 protein, called by TCRdb with MiXCR from the reads. In the table there are about 740,000 distinct CDR3 sequences, less than 40% of which are singletons. Trimming removed 6 bases at V and 3 bases at J, with 9 bases between. The CDR3 is 12 amino acids. Germline-derived CDR1 and CDR2 are MDHEN and SYDVKM. This clonotype appeared a few times. Its specificity is unknown. Sequencing was performed on PBMCs. The chain combines TRBV28 with TRBJ2-7; D call uncertain. This TCR came from a human donor in good health (CMV status not recorded). Some clones in this sample may be carry-over from other donors' samples. The CDR3 DNA follows: TGTGCCAGCAGCGGCACCATCTACGAGCAGTACTTC. Translating it yields CASSGTIYEQYF.